This is a list of T cell receptor beta chains from one sample in a study of metastatic and nonmetastatic thyroid tumors. MiXCR re-clonotyped the PCR reads for TCRdb. In the table there are about 27,000 clones, approximately 15% of which are singletons. What was sequenced was blood. Receptors were obtained from a male donor with papillary thyroid cancer or a benign thyroid nodule (not recorded which). Some clones in this sample may be carry-over from other donors' samples. Each CDR3 is given with its conserved first and last residue. Each record gives: V gene, D gene, clone size, J gene, CDR3 protein, CDR3 DNA. D genes are given only for firm matches. Clone size is stated in some rows and not others, as once, few, many or a class when expanded.

TRBV27,TRBD1,many,TRBJ2-3,CASRVTGGTDTQYF,TGTGCCAGCAGGGTGACAGGGGGCACAGATACGCAGTATTTT
TRBV7-8,.,.,TRBJ1-1,CASSFRGQVTEAFF,TGTGCCAGCAGCTTCCGGGGGCAAGTAACTGAAGCTTTCTTT
TRBV12-3/TRBV12-4,TRBD1,many,TRBJ2-4,CASSLRLTGLYIQYF,TGTGCCAGCAGTTTAAGGTTGACAGGGCTGTACATTCAGTACTTC
TRBV5-1,.,many,TRBJ2-3,CASTAGGTSTDTQYF,TGCGCCAGCACCGCTGGCGGAACTAGCACAGATACGCAGTATTTT
TRBV6-1,TRBD2,many,TRBJ2-3,CASSGLAGAPAQYF,TGTGCCAGCAGCGGACTAGCGGGAGCCCCCGCGCAGTATTTT
TRBV15,.,many,TRBJ1-5,CATSRDKSGDQPQHF,TGTGCCACCAGCAGAGATAAGTCGGGGGATCAGCCCCAGCATTTT
TRBV2,TRBD2,many,TRBJ2-1,CASSGLAGEGNYNEQFF,TGTGCCAGCAGTGGACTAGCGGGAGAGGGGAACTACAATGAGCAGTTCTTC
TRBV28,.,.,TRBJ1-1,CASSLEALSDTEAFF,TGTGCCAGCAGTTTAGAAGCTCTCTCAGACACTGAAGCTTTCTTT
TRBV6-1,.,few,TRBJ1-4,CASSLGRGKSEKLFF,TGTGCCAGCAGTTTGGGACGGGGGAAGAGTGAAAAACTGTTTTTT
TRBV4-2,.,many,TRBJ1-2,CASSADSFNYGYTF,TGTGCCAGCAGCGCAGACAGCTTCAACTATGGCTACACCTTC
TRBV9,TRBD2,many,TRBJ2-2,CASTRSGGEITGELFF,TGTGCCAGCACCCGGAGCGGGGGGGAGATCACCGGGGAGCTGTTTTTT
TRBV5-1,.,once,TRBJ2-7,CASSLTLTGYEQYF,TGCGCCAGCAGCTTGACCCTGACAGGTTACGAGCAGTACTTC
TRBV6-1,.,.,TRBJ1-5,CASTDSLLSNQPQHF,TGTGCCAGCACTGACAGTCTTTTGAGCAATCAGCCCCAGCATTTT
TRBV19,TRBD1,many,TRBJ2-7,CASSIEGQGSYEQYF,TGTGCCAGTAGTATAGAGGGACAGGGCTCCTACGAGCAGTACTTC
TRBV5-1,.,medium-sized,TRBJ1-1,CASSSPRSNTEAFF,TGCGCCAGCAGTAGCCCCAGGTCGAACACTGAAGCTTTCTTT
TRBV30,.,many,TRBJ1-1,CAWSFRDTEAFF,TGTGCCTGGAGTTTCAGGGATACTGAAGCTTTCTTT
TRBV27,.,few,TRBJ1-1,CASSQGRNLNTEAFF,TGTGCCAGCAGCCAAGGAAGGAATTTGAACACTGAAGCTTTCTTT
TRBV18,.,many,TRBJ2-3,CASSPSIGQSTDTQYF,TGTGCCAGCTCACCATCGATAGGACAGAGCACAGATACGCAGTATTTT
TRBV20-1,.,many,TRBJ2-1,CSANSALGGNEQFF,TGCAGTGCCAATTCCGCCTTGGGGGGCAATGAGCAGTTCTTC
TRBV3-1,TRBD2,.,TRBJ2-2,CASTRLAGVNTGELFF,TGTGCCAGCACCCGACTAGCTGGGGTCAACACCGGGGAGCTGTTTTTT
TRBV7-7,TRBD1,many,TRBJ2-2,CASSYSQGAHTGELFF,TGTGCTAGCAGCTACAGCCAGGGGGCGCACACCGGGGAGCTGTTTTTT
TRBV29-1,.,many,TRBJ2-1,CSVDSTLNNEQFF,TGCAGCGTTGATTCGACTCTCAACAATGAGCAGTTCTTC
TRBV20-1,.,medium-sized,TRBJ2-7,CSAWDTTTYEQYF,TGCAGTGCGTGGGACACGACTACCTACGAGCAGTACTTC
TRBV12-5,TRBD1,.,TRBJ2-7,CASAVMGQAYEQYF,TGTGCTAGTGCGGTCATGGGACAGGCGTACGAGCAGTACTTC
TRBV6-1,.,few,TRBJ2-7,CASRGRGEQYF,TGTGCCAGCAGAGGCAGGGGTGAGCAGTACTTC
TRBV6-5,.,few,TRBJ1-5,CASSYAHLGNQPQHF,TGTGCCAGCAGTTACGCTCATCTGGGCAATCAGCCCCAGCATTTT
TRBV3-1,.,many,TRBJ1-4,CASSRDGGNEKLFF,TGTGCCAGCAGCCGGGACGGGGGTAATGAAAAACTGTTTTTT